This T cell receptor (beta chain) was sequenced in a study of CD8 T cells in Susac syndrome. General study findings and limits: The study conceded that relatively few individuals underwent its TCR sequencing and HLA analysis.

Sequencing of TCR beta was carried out in blood CD8+ and CD4+ T cells. TEMRA cells underwent FACS enrichment and CD8+ and CD4+ T cells underwent negative isolation. Notes on this clonotype: The antigen remains unidentified.

Random hexamers primed reverse transcription of about 0.5 to 1 ug RNA. The immunoSEQ assay covered 54 Vbeta and 13 Jbeta segments for CDR3. TCRdb independently ran MiXCR on the immunoSEQ multiplex PCR reads; one entry per CDR3 protein. The top ten clones hold under 0.15% of a sample with about 430,000 distinct CDR3 sequences, more than 70% of them seen once. The CDR3 covers 15 residues. With 5 bases clipped from V and 10 bases from J, the junction kept 10 bases outside the gene matches. CDR1 is SGHAT and CDR2 is FQNNGV in the germline V gene. The sequenced sample consisted of CD8+ T cells from PBMCs. The receptor's source is a human donor with multiple sclerosis. The V and J genes are TRBV11-2 and TRBJ2-1; 11 positions agree with TRBD2. CDR3 in amino acids: CASSPSVAGGQEQFF. The CDR3 nucleotides read TGTGCCAGCAGCCCCTCAGTAGCGGGGGGGCAAGAGCAGTTCTTC.